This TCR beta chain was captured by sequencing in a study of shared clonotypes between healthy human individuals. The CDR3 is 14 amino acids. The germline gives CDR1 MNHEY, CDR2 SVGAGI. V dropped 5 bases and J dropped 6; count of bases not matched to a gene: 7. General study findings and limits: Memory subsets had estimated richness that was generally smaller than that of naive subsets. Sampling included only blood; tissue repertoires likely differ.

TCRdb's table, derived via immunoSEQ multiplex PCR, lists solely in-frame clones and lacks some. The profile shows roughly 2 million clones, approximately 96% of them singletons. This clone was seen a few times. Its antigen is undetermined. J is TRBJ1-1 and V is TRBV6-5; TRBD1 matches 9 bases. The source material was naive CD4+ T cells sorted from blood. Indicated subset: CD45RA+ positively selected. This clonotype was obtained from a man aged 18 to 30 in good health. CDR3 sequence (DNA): TGTGCCAGCAGTCGACAGGGGGAAAAGGCTGAAGCTTTCTTT. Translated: CASSRQGEKAEAFF.